These 15 T cell receptor beta chains were all obtained from the same sample, sequenced in a study of T cell repertoires in cytomegalovirus infection. TCRdb processed the reads anew with MiXCR; each CDR3 protein has one entry. The sample consists of 55,000 to 70,000 distinct CDR3 sequences, roughly 20% of them appearing once. These receptors have no identified antigens. Sequencing input: PBMCs, sequenced either directly or after in vitro stimulation (not recorded which). These receptor sequences come from a human donor in good health (CMV status not recorded). Some clones in this sample may be carry-over from other donors' samples.

The chain is built from TRBV7-2 and TRBJ1-5, with no clear D. CDR1 and CDR2 from the germline V gene are SGHTA and FQGNSA. The CDR3 loop spans 14 amino acids. V gave up 2 bases and J gave up 3 bases, with 8 bases separating them. The CDR3 loop reads CASSLMTSNQPQHF. The CDR3, as DNA: TGTGCCAGCAGCTTAATGACTTCCAATCAGCCCCAGCATTTT. Filled out from reference TRBV7-2 and TRBJ1-5, the complete variable domain reads GAGVSQSPSNKVTEKGKDVELRCDPISGHTALYWYRQSLGQGLEFLIYFQGNSAPDKSGLPSDRFSAERTGGSVSTLTIQRTQQEDSAVYLCASSLMTSNQPQHFGDGTRLSIL.

The genes are TRBV7-3 and TRBJ2-3, with 11 bases lining up with TRBD2. CDR3 size: 16 residues. In germline, CDR1 is SGHTA, CDR2 FQGTGA. The junction had 9 bases not matched to a gene; V was cut back by 6 bases and J by 4 bases. The chain's CDR3 is CASSQIAGGRADTQYF. In DNA form, the CDR3 reads TGTGCCAGCAGTCAAATAGCGGGAGGGCGCGCAGATACGCAGTATTTT.

The chain employs TRBV7-6 and TRBJ2-1, with TRBD2 identical over 11 bases. The CDR3 is made up of 17 amino acids. CDR1 is SGHVS, CDR2 FNYEAQ, per germline. V gave up 6 bases and J gave up 1 base; unmatched junction bases: 8. This CDR3 is CASSRGLAGRSYNEQFF. Here the CDR3 DNA reads TGTGCCAGCAGTCGAGGACTAGCGGGTCGTTCCTACAATGAGCAGTTCTTC.

The rearrangement links TRBV10-3 to TRBJ2-7; 7 bases are shared with TRBD2. The germline V gene has CDR1 ENHRY and CDR2 SYGVKD. Trimming took 4 bases from V and 4 from J; bases not matched to a gene: 7. This CDR3 spans 14 amino acids. The CDR3 region is CAISGWAGAYEQYF. As DNA, the CDR3 is TGTGCCATCAGTGGTTGGGCGGGAGCGTACGAGCAGTACTTC.

This chain uses TRBV19 with TRBJ2-6; 10 bases map to TRBD2. The V and J ends lost 7 bases and 3 bases, in that order; junction bases with no gene match: 9. The germline CDR1 and CDR2 sequences are LNHDA and SQIVND (reference sequence). This CDR3 region has 17 residues. The CDR3 loop is CASTSSGRKGGANVLTF. The CDR3 region has the DNA TGTGCCAGTACTTCTAGCGGGAGAAAGGGTGGGGCCAACGTCCTGACTTTC.

The chain recombines TRBV5-1 with TRBJ2-2; weak D call: TRBD2 (5 bases). In germline, CDR1 is SGHRS, CDR2 YFSETQ. V lost 0 bases to trimming and J lost 12 bases, with 15 bases between them. This CDR3 has 14 amino acids. CDR3 sequence reads: CASSLDPGIPQLFF. CDR3 sequence (DNA): TGCGCCAGCAGCTTGGACCCGGGGATTCCACAGCTGTTTTTT.

This clonotype was counted between two and nine times. The CDR3: CASSLGGGPYNEQFF. For the CDR3, the DNA is TGTGCCAGCAGCTTAGGCGGAGGCCCCTACAATGAGCAGTTCTTC. The chain joins TRBV11-2 to TRBJ2-1, with a possible D match to TRBD2 (5 bases). Trimming shortened V by 1 base and J by 2 bases, and 9 bases separated the two germline ends. CDR3 length equals 15 residues. Germline CDR1 is SGHAT and CDR2 is FQNNGV.

The V and J genes are TRBV6-2 or TRBV6-3 and TRBJ2-7, with D unclear. The CDR3 runs to 14 residues. The germline gives CDR1 MNHEY, CDR2 SVGEGT. Trimming removed 7 bases at V and 0 bases at J, with 13 bases between. CDR3 DNA: TGTGCCAGCAAGGTCAGCAGCTTCTCCTACGAGCAGTACTTC. Residues: CASKVSSFSYEQYF.

The chain joins TRBV7-3 to TRBJ2-2; either TRBD1 or TRBD2 may fit D (5 bases each). Germline CDR1 reads SGHTA; CDR2 reads FQGTGA. V gave up 8 bases and J gave up 2 bases, with 6 bases separating them. The length of the CDR3 is 12 residues. In nucleotides, the CDR3 is TGTGCCAGCGGGGGTAACACCGGGGAGCTGTTTTTT. Its protein is CASGGNTGELFF.

This clonotype was seen only a few times. The chain recombines TRBV11-2 with TRBJ1-1; D call uncertain. V dropped 1 base and J dropped 4 bases, with 10 bases sitting between them. CDR3 length equals 14 residues. Germline V gene sequence: CDR1 SGHAT, CDR2 FQNNGV. The CDR3 reads CASSLVERFTEAFF. The CDR3 DNA reads TGTGCCAGCAGCTTAGTCGAGAGATTCACTGAAGCTTTCTTT.

This clonotype was seen many times. The rearrangement uses TRBV7-2 and TRBJ2-7, with D perhaps TRBD1 (5 bases). The CDR3 sequence is 13 residues long. Between the trimmed V and J ends, which lost 4 bases and 6 bases, there was a span of 13 bases. Per the germline V gene, CDR1 is SGHTA and CDR2 is FQGNSA. The chain's CDR3 is CASSSTAGREQYF. In DNA form, the CDR3 reads TGTGCCAGCAGCTCCACCGCAGGGCGCGAGCAGTACTTC.

V usage is TRBV7-9 and J usage is TRBJ1-5; D may be TRBD1 (5 bases). CDR1 is SEHNR and CDR2 is FQNEAQ in the germline V gene (reference sequence). V was clipped by 3 bases and J by 0 bases, with 9 bases between them. This CDR3 contains 15 residues. CDR3 protein: CASSFQGDSNQPQHF. The DNA for the CDR3 is TGTGCCAGCAGCTTTCAGGGTGATAGCAATCAGCCCCAGCATTTT.

CDR3 residues: CASSSRAGRYEQYV. Written as DNA, the CDR3 is TGTGCCAGCAGTTCCCGGGCGGGAAGATACGAGCAGTACGTC. The chain joins TRBV6-2 or TRBV6-3 to TRBJ2-7, with a tentative D call TRBD2 (6 bases). Germline V CDR1 and CDR2: MNHEY, SVGEGT. This CDR3 has 14 amino acids. The ends were cut back, 4 bases at V and 4 bases at J, with 14 bases in the middle.

The sample holds a few counts of this clonotype. This chain links TRBV2 with TRBJ2-2; D unclear. Germline CDR1 and CDR2: SNHLY and FYNNEI. V was cut by 9 bases and J by 3 bases, with 5 bases left in between. The CDR3 is made up of 11 amino acids. CDR3 protein: CARVDTGELFF. The CDR3 DNA reads TGTGCCAGAGTGGACACCGGGGAGCTGTTTTTT.

Points on this clonotype: Just one base apart from a much larger clone, this may be a read error. The chain uses TRBV6-1 and TRBJ1-5; D gene unclear. The CDR3 runs 13 residues. Trimming removed 0 bases at V and 7 bases at J, with 7 bases between. The germline gives CDR1 MNHNS, CDR2 SASEGT. The CDR3 nucleotides read TGTGCCAGCAGTGAAGCGTGGGAACAGCCCCAGCATTTT. It codes for CASSEAWEQPQHF.